This TCR beta chain was recorded in a study of beta chain features in type 1 diabetes. This CDR3 has 15 residues. Germline V CDR1 and CDR2: LNHDA, SQIVND (reference sequence). V lost 3 bases, J lost 0 bases, and 9 bases lay in between. Sequenced material consisted of expressed TCRB transcripts (all of the isolated RNA was reverse transcribed). Method: immunoSEQ multiplex PCR; TCRdb's copy keeps in-frame clones and lacks some. The data contain roughly 250,000 clones, about 10% of them singletons. The chain is built from TRBV19 and TRBJ2-1; D is ambiguous. Sequenced input: naive CD4+ T cells from blood. This sequence originates from a woman under 30 in good health. The CDR3 sequence: CASSISGSSYNEQFF. The DNA of the CDR3 is TGTGCCAGTAGTATTTCAGGTAGCTCCTACAATGAGCAGTTCTTC.